This TCR beta chain was recorded in a study of blood T cell repertoires in COVID-19. Study as a whole: There were acute and convalescent COVID-19 samples, and they came from the United States, Italy and Spain. T cells, B-cell-depleted T cells, or PBMCs provided the cDNA or gDNA that served as material.

Trimming pared 4 bases from V and 8 bases from J, leaving 15 bases between. This CDR3 spans 13 amino acids. Germline CDR1 is GTSNPN and CDR2 is SVGIG (reference sequence). As originally analysed: Amplification of reference gene primers was used by the study to estimate nucleated cell counts. TCRdb's table, derived via immunoSEQ multiplex PCR, lists solely in-frame clones and lacks some. V, J and clone size are taken as reported in that table, and D and trimming were inferred from the DNA itself. The sample records 310,000 or so clones, approximately 86% being singletons. The sequenced sample consisted of peripheral blood. The chain links TRBV30 to TRBJ1-3; D remains ambiguous. This TCR came from a woman aged 50 to 60 who had recovered from COVID-19. The CDR3 region has the DNA TGTGCCTGGAAGATCTGGACTCGGGACACCATATATTTT. Translation gives CAWKIWTRDTIYF. Together with reference TRBV30 and TRBJ1-3, the CDR3 gives the full variable domain: SQTIHQWPATLVQPVGSPLSLECTVEGTSNPNLYWYRQAAGRGLQLLFYSVGIGQISSEVPQNLSASRPQDRQFILSSKKLLLSDSGFYLCAWKIWTRDTIYFGEGSWLTVV.